The sequence of this TCR beta chain was determined in a study of neurological immune-mediated disorders. TCRdb analysed the 5' RACE reads with MiXCR anew, one entry per CDR3 protein. The sample yields about 53,000 distinct CDR3 sequences, approximately 4% seen once. Germline CDR1 and CDR2: MNHEY and SVGEGT. CDR3 length: 16 amino acids. Germline trimming cut 0 bases from V and 3 bases from J; bases unmatched to any gene: 3. This clonotype was detected only a few times. The clonotype was recovered from a woman younger than 45 with multiple sclerosis. Sequenced sample: PBMCs. The chain recombines TRBV6-2 or TRBV6-3 with TRBJ2-1; 9 bases are a match to TRBD2. The CDR3: CASSYSSGRHYNEQFF. CDR3 sequence (DNA): TGTGCCAGCAGTTACTCGAGCGGGAGGCACTACAATGAGCAGTTCTTC.